This T cell receptor (beta chain) emerged from a study of T cells in women clearing cervical HPV infection. On this clone: The CDR3 is cut off 3 residues early in the read; its end comes from the germline J gene.

Prevalent HPV16 infections were excluded; only incident single HPV16 infections included. Sequencing was performed with immunoSEQ multiplex PCR; in TCRdb, only in-frame clones are kept and a portion is missing. The sample has around 30,000 clones. CDR3 size: 14 residues. Germline values: CDR1 SGHDT, CDR2 YYEEEE. Sequencing was carried out using blood buffy coat. This clonotype originated in a woman aged 18-69 years with a cervical HPV16 infection that either progressed to CIN3+ or cleared (not recorded which). The rearrangement links TRBV5-6 to TRBJ1-2, with a possible D match to TRBD1 (6 bases). CDR3 sequence: CASSRTAGGPGYTF. The CDR3 DNA, read in part, is TGTGCCAGCAGCCGAACCGCGGGGGGGCCGGGC.